What follows describes a single T cell receptor (beta chain). This entry comes from a study of blood T cell repertoires in COVID-19. Assay: immunoSEQ multiplex PCR; the TCRdb copy retains only in-frame clones and omits some. The repertoire holds about 380,000 clones, with 70% to 85% as singletons. This receptor was taken from a human donor with acute or convalescent COVID-19. The donor label of this sample is uncertain. Sequencing input: peripheral blood.

This CDR3 is CASSPGVLPTEAFF. CDR3 sequence (DNA): TGTGCCAGCAGTCCAGGGGTCCTACCCACTGAAGCTTTCTTT. V usage is TRBV6-5 and J usage is TRBJ1-1; perhaps TRBD1 as D (6 bases). Per germline, CDR1 MNHEY and CDR2 SVGAGI. Deletions cut 5 bases from V and 4 bases from J, with 14 bases between. This CDR3 comprises 14 residues.